Below, 28 T cell receptor beta chains from the same sample are listed, as sequenced in a study of CD8 T cells in ankylosing spondylitis. Findings of the study overall: In ankylosing spondylitis blood, a motif of 7 to 9 highly homologous TCR beta variants appeared characteristic.

TCRdb reprocessed the 5' RACE reads with MiXCR, giving one entry per CDR3 protein. The table has some 840,000 distinct CDR3 sequences, 12% seen once. No antigen has been assigned to these receptors. Sequencing was done on a sample of blood, either unsorted or a sorted T cell fraction (not recorded which). The receptors were gathered from a male donor with ankylosing spondylitis.

The chain carries TRBV3-1 and TRBJ1-1; D uncertain. The CDR3 is 14 amino acids. V lost 1 base, J lost 6 bases, and 12 bases lay in between. Germline CDR1 reads LGHDT; CDR2 reads YNNKEL (reference sequence). The DNA for the CDR3 is TGTGCCAGCAGCCAAGTAAGGAAAGGCCCTGAAGCTTTCTTT. Translated: CASSQVRKGPEAFF. Combining the CDR3 with reference TRBV3-1 and TRBJ1-1 gives the whole variable domain DTAVSQTPKYLVTQMGNDKSIKCEQNLGHDTMYWYKQDSKKFLKIMFSYNNKELIINETVPNRFSPKSPDKAHLNLHINSLELGDSAVYFCASSQVRKGPEAFFGQGTRLTVV.

The gene calls are TRBV19 and TRBJ1-2; D remains ambiguous. Germline V gene lookup returns CDR1 LNHDA and CDR2 SQIVND (reference sequence). The CDR3 has 15 amino acids. V was trimmed by 3 bases and J by 4 bases, leaving 15 bases between them. The CDR3: CASSMYVSPGYGYTF. DNA for the CDR3: TGTGCCAGTAGTATGTACGTCAGCCCCGGCTATGGCTACACCTTC.

This clonotype was found a few times. The chain recombines TRBV7-6 with TRBJ1-2; TRBD1 aligns across 10 bases. The length of the CDR3 is 16 residues. Germline CDR1 and CDR2: SGHVS and FNYEAQ. J gave up 4 bases and V 5 bases, and 10 bases lay outside the gene matches. The CDR3 region has the DNA TGTGCCAGCAGCCAAAGGACAGGGGGGTTCGTCTATGGCTACACCTTC. The encoded protein is CASSQRTGGFVYGYTF.

This clonotype has just a few counts. The chain combines TRBV9 with TRBJ2-1; tentative D call: TRBD2 (6 bases). The germline CDR1 and CDR2 sequences are SGDLS and YYNGEE. This CDR3 has 15 amino acids. V lost 0 bases to trimming and J lost 4 bases, with 11 bases between them. For the CDR3, the DNA is TGTGCCAGCAGCGTAGTCAGCGGGCCATACAATGAGCAGTTCTTC. It yields the protein CASSVVSGPYNEQFF.

The gene calls are TRBV20-1 and TRBJ2-7, with D hard to call. CDR1 DFQATT and CDR2 SNEGSKA come from the germline V gene (reference sequence). The CDR3 extends over 11 amino acids. Between the trimmed V and J ends, which lost 5 bases and 4 bases, there was a span of 9 bases. CDR3 residues: CSAPFLYEQYF. The CDR3 nucleotides are TGCAGTGCTCCATTTTTGTACGAGCAGTACTTC.

The chain has TRBV10-2 and TRBJ2-1; no reliable D call. V was trimmed by 6 bases and J by 9 bases, leaving 12 bases between them. The CDR3 totals 12 residues. Germline V gene lookup returns CDR1 WSHSY and CDR2 SAAADI. The CDR3 protein is CASSLHGAEQFF. As DNA, the CDR3 is TGCGCCAGCAGCCTACATGGAGCTGAGCAGTTCTTC.

This clonotype has at least ten counts. The V call is TRBV20-1, the J call TRBJ2-7, with a weak D call TRBD1 (6 bases). Germline V CDR1 and CDR2: DFQATT, SNEGSKA (reference sequence). This CDR3 contains 12 residues. V lost 3 bases and J 4 bases, leaving 10 bases between the germline ends. The CDR3 DNA reads TGCAGTGCTAGGACAGGTGAATACGAGCAGTACTTC. It specifies CSARTGEYEQYF.

The V call is TRBV7-2, the J call TRBJ2-3; D is unresolved. The CDR3 is 15 amino acids. From germline, CDR1 is SGHTA and CDR2 FQGNSA. Trimming stripped 0 bases from V and 1 base from J, with 8 bases between. CDR3 in DNA: TGTGCCAGCAGCTTAGCCTTGCGGCGCACAGATACGCAGTATTTT. As protein: CASSLALRRTDTQYF.

The chain couples TRBV7-2 to TRBJ2-1, with 9 bases matching TRBD1. This CDR3 is built from 16 residues. Germline CDR1 is SGHTA and CDR2 is FQGNSA. The V segment lost 2 bases and the J segment 6 bases; nucleotides outside the gene matches: 8. CDR3 region: CASSLYGGTGSNEQFF. CDR3 DNA: TGTGCCAGCAGCTTATATGGGGGGACAGGGTCCAATGAGCAGTTCTTC.

In this sample, this clonotype turned up a few times. The CDR3 nucleotides are TGCAGTGCCAAGGGGACTAGCGGCCGCTACAATGAGCAGTTCTTC. This gives the protein CSAKGTSGRYNEQFF. This chain links TRBV20-1 with TRBJ2-1; 11 positions match TRBD2. This CDR3 has 15 residues. With V trimmed by 6 bases and J by 3 bases, 7 bases remained unmatched. CDR1 DFQATT and CDR2 SNEGSKA come from the germline V gene (reference sequence).

The rearrangement uses TRBV27 and TRBJ2-3; D is unclear. Trimming removed 4 bases at V and 5 bases at J, with 13 bases between. The CDR3 extends over 14 amino acids. Germline V CDR1 and CDR2: MNHEY, SMNVEV (reference sequence). CDR3 in amino acids: CASSSYRLEDTQYF. In DNA, the CDR3 is TGTGCCAGCAGTTCGTACCGACTTGAAGATACGCAGTATTTT.

This clonotype was observed a handful of times. V and J are TRBV28 and TRBJ1-3; D possibly corresponds to TRBD1 (6 bases). The CDR3 sequence is 14 residues long. Germline V CDR1 and CDR2: MDHEN, SYDVKM. V lost 2 bases and J lost 3, with 8 bases in between. The CDR3 is CASSLHRVGNTIYF. The CDR3 coding sequence is TGTGCCAGCAGTTTACACAGGGTTGGAAACACCATATATTTT. Complete variable domain (other parts from reference TRBV28 and TRBJ1-3): DVKVTQSSRYLVKRTGEKVFLECVQDMDHENMFWYRQDPGLGLRLIYFSYDVKMKEKGDIPEGYSVSREKKERFSLILESASTNQTSMYLCASSLHRVGNTIYFGEGSWLTVV.

Comments on this clonotype: Since no conserved phenylalanine or tryptophan closes the CDR3, a read error is the likely cause. This chain joins TRBV20-1 and TRBJ2-1; 10 nucleotides agree with TRBD2. The V gene end was trimmed by 3 bases and the J gene end by 3 bases; junction bases not matched to a gene: 8. From germline, CDR1 is DFQATT and CDR2 SNEGSKA (reference sequence). This CDR3 has 16 amino acids. This chain's CDR3 is CSARVVAGGLYNEQFL. For the CDR3, the DNA is TGCAGTGCTAGGGTGGTAGCGGGAGGCCTCTACAATGAGCAGTTCCTC.

There are many counts of this clonotype. The chain's CDR3 is CSARDGGSTGELFF. For the CDR3, the DNA is TGCAGTGCTAGAGACGGGGGCTCCACCGGGGAGCTGTTTTTT. This sequence joins TRBV20-1 and TRBJ2-2, with D perhaps matching TRBD1 or TRBD2 (6 bases each). Trimming removed 0 bases at V and 4 bases at J, with 9 bases between. Germline V gives CDR1 DFQATT, CDR2 SNEGSKA (reference sequence). The CDR3 is 14 residues long.

This clonotype was detected only a few times. The V gene is TRBV10-3, the J gene TRBJ2-3, with 7 bases lining up with TRBD2. CDR3 length: 16 amino acids. The V gene end was trimmed by 5 bases and the J gene end by 6 bases; junction bases not matched to a gene: 14. CDR1 ENHRY and CDR2 SYGVKD come from the germline V gene. The CDR3 loop is CAISQRAGRGPDTQYF. The CDR3 DNA is TGTGCCATCAGTCAAAGGGCTGGGAGGGGACCGGATACGCAGTATTTT.

There are many counts of this clonotype. This sequence joins TRBV10-3 and TRBJ2-5; 9 nucleotides line up with TRBD2. Germline CDR1 and CDR2: ENHRY and SYGVKD. Losses at the gene ends were 10 bases for V and 3 bases for J; bases not matched to a gene: 9. The CDR3 has 14 residues. CDR3 protein: CATSGTSREETQYF. As DNA, the CDR3 is TGTGCCACCTCAGGGACTAGCAGGGAAGAGACCCAGTACTTC.

This clonotype turned up a few times. The rearrangement links TRBV6-1 to TRBJ1-5; 11 bases match TRBD1. CDR3 size: 14 residues. V lost 10 bases to trimming and J lost 5 bases; unmatched junction nucleotides: 7. The germline V gene encodes CDR1 MNHNS and CDR2 SASEGT. CDR3 coding DNA: TGTGCCACCCTGGACAGGGGGCTTTATCAGCCCCAGCATTTT. This codes for CATLDRGLYQPQHF.

In this sample, this clonotype turned up once. V and J are TRBV6-5 and TRBJ2-2; 13 bases match TRBD2. Trimming cost V 2 bases and J 5 bases; bases outside gene matches: 5. The CDR3 covers 17 residues. Germline values: CDR1 MNHEY, CDR2 SVGAGI. CDR3 in amino acids: CASSYGLAGVRTGELFF. The CDR3 DNA reads TGTGCCAGCAGTTACGGACTAGCGGGAGTACGAACCGGGGAGCTGTTTTTT.

This clonotype was seen only a few times. The junction does not match germline at one end; this may be a read error. The V and J genes are TRBV20-1 and TRBJ2-7; 11 positions agree with TRBD1. The germline V gene has CDR1 DFQATT and CDR2 SNEGSKA (reference sequence). The CDR3 spans 15 residues. The CDR3 nucleotides are TGCAGTGCCAGAGGGGACAGGGGGGTAGGATACGAGCAGTACTTC. It is translated as CSARGDRGVGYEQYF.

The chain combines TRBV4-3 with TRBJ1-5, with D maybe TRBD1 (5 bases). The V end was cut by 0 bases, the J end by 5 bases, with 11 bases between. The germline V gene has CDR1 LGHNA and CDR2 YSLEER. The CDR3 is made up of 15 amino acids. CDR3 loop: CASSQDRQTYQPQHF. The CDR3 DNA reads as TGCGCCAGCAGCCAAGATCGACAGACTTATCAGCCCCAGCATTTT.

The chain recombines TRBV28 with TRBJ2-7, with a tentative D call TRBD1 (6 bases). The CDR3 consists of 11 residues. Trimming removed 5 bases from V and 6 bases from J, with 8 bases in between. Germline assignment: CDR1 MDHEN and CDR2 SYDVKM. The CDR3 nucleotides are TGTGCCAGCAGTATCAGGGGCGAGCAGTACTTC. Translation gives CASSIRGEQYF.

The chain uses TRBV20-1 and TRBJ2-1; 10 bases are shared with TRBD2. From germline, CDR1 is DFQATT and CDR2 SNEGSKA (reference sequence). V lost 1 base and J lost 8; bases outside the gene matches: 11. The CDR3 covers 16 residues. The CDR3 is CSARVTSGRALDEQFF. The CDR3 coding sequence is TGCAGTGCTAGAGTCACGAGCGGGAGGGCCCTCGATGAGCAGTTCTTC.

The chain carries TRBV5-1 and TRBJ2-7; D gene ambiguous. The CDR3 spans 17 residues. Trimming took off 2 bases at V and 0 bases at J, with 18 bases between the two ends. CDR1 and CDR2 (germline): SGHRS, YFSETQ. CDR3 DNA sequence: TGCGCCAGCAGCTTACTCAGCGACACTACCGCCTCCTACGAGCAGTACTTC. Protein sequence: CASSLLSDTTASYEQYF.

This clonotype was seen at least ten times. The V call is TRBV20-1, the J call TRBJ2-1; D possibly corresponds to TRBD2 (6 bases). V was cut by 2 bases and J by 5 bases, with 13 bases left in between. Germline CDR1 and CDR2: DFQATT and SNEGSKA (reference sequence). The CDR3 runs 14 residues. CDR3 amino acids: CSARRASVNNEQFF. Here the CDR3 DNA reads TGCAGTGCTAGAAGGGCTAGCGTTAACAATGAGCAGTTCTTC.

This clonotype was seen only a few times. The chain couples TRBV5-6 to TRBJ2-3; 9 bases are shared with TRBD2. The CDR3 is 15 residues long. Germline-derived CDR1 and CDR2 are SGHDT and YYEEEE. J lost 5 bases, V lost 4 bases, and 8 bases had no gene match. This CDR3 reads CASSRLAGDRDTQYF. The DNA of the CDR3 is TGTGCCAGCAGCCGATTAGCGGGAGATAGAGATACGCAGTATTTT.

There are a few counts of this clonotype. The J gene is TRBJ1-1, the V gene TRBV12-3 or TRBV12-4, with D maybe TRBD1 (5 bases). V was shortened by 6 bases and J by 1 base, with 15 bases between the two germline ends. This CDR3 spans 15 amino acids. The CDR3 region has the DNA TGTGCCAGCAGCCAGTTCGGGACGGCGAACACTGAAGCTTTCTTT. Translating gives CASSQFGTANTEAFF.

The chain carries TRBV20-1 and TRBJ2-5; 9 bases fit TRBD2. The J segment lost 7 bases and the V segment lost 6 bases, leaving 15 bases of the junction unmatched. The germline V gene encodes CDR1 DFQATT and CDR2 SNEGSKA (reference sequence). This CDR3 comprises 15 residues. The CDR3 here is CSASTSGRAVWTQYF. The CDR3 DNA sequence: TGCAGTGCCAGTACTAGCGGGCGGGCGGTTTGGACCCAGTACTTC.

This clonotype has only a few counts. The gene calls are TRBV20-1 and TRBJ2-3; D unresolved. Trimming shortened V by 1 base and J by 2 bases, and 16 bases separated the two germline ends. The CDR3 spans 16 residues. Germline-derived CDR1 and CDR2 are DFQATT and SNEGSKA (reference sequence). The CDR3 bases are TGCAGTGCTAGAGGTTACCAGGCAGAGTACACAGATACGCAGTATTTT. Amino acids: CSARGYQAEYTDTQYF.